This passage covers 17 T cell receptor beta chains from one sample sequenced in a study of cytomegalovirus exposure and HLA in healthy donors. In the PCR, 60 Vbeta and 13 Jbeta primers were used. Here immunoSEQ multiplex PCR was the method, and the copy in TCRdb shows in-frame clones only, minus some. The profile covers some 150,000 clones, with around three quarters appearing a single time and 2.1% taken by the ten largest. The sample taken for sequencing was PBMCs. These receptors came from a man aged 35 to 55 in good health and CMV-seronegative.

This clone was seen at least ten times. The rearrangement joins TRBV6-5 to TRBJ2-7, with 8 nucleotides matching TRBD2. CDR1 MNHEY and CDR2 SVGAGI come from the germline V gene. V shed 10 bases, J shed 5 bases, and the junction held 10 bases outside the gene matches. The CDR3 is made up of 13 amino acids. The CDR3 bases are TGTGCCACAGGACAGAGCGGGGGCCACGAGCAGTACTTC. The encoded protein is CATGQSGGHEQYF.

About this clone: One end of the junction is discordant with germline, which a read error may explain. V is TRBV7-9 and J is TRBJ2-4; 7 bases agree with TRBD1. The CDR3 is 16 residues long. Germline CDR1 is SEHNR and CDR2 is FQNEAQ (reference sequence). The CDR3 protein is CSSSSTVIDRVDIQYF. CDR3 in DNA: TGTTCCAGCAGCTCCACCGTAATTGACAGGGTAGACATTCAGTACTTC. Looking up the rest from reference TRBV7-9 and TRBJ2-4 gives the full variable domain: DTGVSQNPRHKITKRGQNVTFRCDPISEHNRLYWYRQTLGQGPEFLTYFQNEAQLEKSRLLSDRFSAERPKGSFSTLEIQRTEQGDSAMYLCSSSSTVIDRVDIQYFGAGTRLSVL.

The chain is built from TRBV27 and TRBJ2-3, with 8 nucleotides matching TRBD2. The CDR3 extends over 16 amino acids. The V and J ends lost 5 bases and 0 bases, in that order; junction bases with no gene match: 7. CDR1 is MNHEY, CDR2 SMNVEV, per germline (reference sequence). DNA for the CDR3: TGTGCCAGCAGTAATAGCGGGGCCACTAGCACAGATACGCAGTATTTT. Protein product: CASSNSGATSTDTQYF.

The chain uses TRBV18 and TRBJ2-3; 11 positions agree with TRBD2. Per the germline V gene, CDR1 is KGHSH and CDR2 is LQKENI. Trimming took 4 bases from V and 6 from J; bases not matched to a gene: 6. This CDR3 is 15 amino acids long. The CDR3: CASSLLAGETDTQYF. DNA for the CDR3: TGTGCCAGCTCACTACTAGCGGGAGAGACTGATACGCAGTATTTT.

The rearrangement links TRBV18 to TRBJ1-2; 8 nucleotides agree with TRBD1. V shed 6 bases, J shed 4 bases, and the junction held 7 bases outside the gene matches. CDR1 is KGHSH, CDR2 LQKENI, per germline. The CDR3 consists of 14 residues. CDR3: CASSSGQVLYGYTF. CDR3 bases: TGTGCCAGCTCGTCGGGACAGGTGCTCTATGGCTACACCTTC.

This clone has only one observation. This rearrangement joins TRBV6-5 to TRBJ1-5; possible D gene TRBD1, 5 bases. The germline V gene encodes CDR1 MNHEY and CDR2 SVGAGI. The CDR3 contains 15 residues. The germline V and J ends were trimmed by 6 bases and 5 bases, with 17 bases remaining between them. DNA for the CDR3: TGTGCCAGCAGCCCCGAGGGGAGGGCAGATCAGCCCCAGCATTTT. As protein: CASSPEGRADQPQHF.

This chain links TRBV5-1 with TRBJ1-2, with 7 bases lining up with TRBD1. Germline V lookup: CDR1 SGHRS, CDR2 YFSETQ. Germline trimming cut 5 bases from V and 8 bases from J; bases unmatched to any gene: 12. CDR3 length: 14 residues. CDR3 coding DNA: TGCGCCAGCAGATTCAACACCCCGGGACAGGGCTACACCTTC. This translates into CASRFNTPGQGYTF. The full variable domain, with the rest looked up from reference TRBV5-1 and TRBJ1-2, is KAGVTQTPRYLIKTRGQQVTLSCSPISGHRSVSWYQQTPGQGLQFLFEYFSETQRNKGNFPGRFSGRQFSNSRSEMNVSTLELGDSALYLCASRFNTPGQGYTFGSGTRLTVV.

CDR3 nucleotide sequence: TGCGCCAGCAGCTTGGCCCGGGGGGAGGCTGAAGCTTTCTTT. It specifies CASSLARGEAEAFF. This sequence joins TRBV5-1 and TRBJ1-1, with D maybe TRBD1 (5 bases). The CDR3 has 14 residues. The V end was cut by 0 bases, the J end by 6 bases, with 12 bases between. Germline CDR1 is SGHRS and CDR2 is YFSETQ.

The CDR3 reads CASSLEGGVDGYTF. For the CDR3, the DNA is TGCGCCAGCAGCTTGGAAGGAGGGGTTGATGGCTACACCTTC. The chain is built from TRBV5-1 and TRBJ1-2, with D maybe TRBD1 (5 bases). The V and J ends lost 0 bases and 6 bases respectively, with 12 bases between them. Germline CDR1 reads SGHRS; CDR2 reads YFSETQ. CDR3 size: 14 residues.

This clone turned up a few times. The rearrangement joins TRBV14 to TRBJ2-2, with 7 bases matching TRBD2. Germline values: CDR1 SGHDN, CDR2 FVKESK. The V segment lost 6 bases and the J segment 4 bases; nucleotides outside the gene matches: 5. The CDR3 is 14 residues long. For the CDR3, the DNA is TGTGCCAGCAGATCCTTAGCGGGCACCGGGGAGCTGTTTTTT. It encodes CASRSLAGTGELFF.

This chain uses TRBV9 with TRBJ2-3; the D is unclear. CDR3 length: 13 amino acids. Deletions cut 3 bases from V and 7 bases from J, with 12 bases between. Per the germline V gene, CDR1 is SGDLS and CDR2 is YYNGEE. Written as DNA, the CDR3 is TGTGCCAGCAGCGAGATTCTAACCTATACGCAGTATTTT. It codes for CASSEILTYTQYF.

The chain uses TRBV7-9 and TRBJ2-1, with a tentative D call TRBD2 (6 bases). Deletions cut 5 bases from V and 0 bases from J, with 14 bases between. Germline V CDR1 and CDR2: SEHNR, FQNEAQ (reference sequence). The CDR3 consists of 16 residues. The CDR3, as DNA: TGTGCCAGCAGCCCAGACCGGGAGAGCTCCTACAATGAGCAGTTCTTC. This sequence encodes CASSPDRESSYNEQFF. Full variable domain (outside the CDR3, taken from reference TRBV7-9 and TRBJ2-1): DTGVSQNPRHKITKRGQNVTFRCDPISEHNRLYWYRQTLGQGPEFLTYFQNEAQLEKSRLLSDRFSAERPKGSFSTLEIQRTEQGDSAMYLCASSPDRESSYNEQFFGPGTRLTVL.

The rearrangement uses TRBV11-2 and TRBJ1-6, with 8 positions matching TRBD1. Germline V CDR1 and CDR2: SGHAT, FQNNGV. V dropped 1 base and J dropped 10; count of bases not matched to a gene: 6. There are 15 residues in the CDR3. The CDR3 DNA is TGTGCCAGCAGCTTAGGGGGGACAGGAGACTCACCCCTCCACTTT. As protein: CASSLGGTGDSPLHF.

The gene calls are TRBV15 and TRBJ2-3; D may be TRBD2 (6 bases). Trimming removed 0 bases at V and 2 bases at J, with 15 bases between. CDR1 is LNHNV, CDR2 YYDKDF, per germline (reference sequence). The CDR3 is 17 amino acids. CDR3 nucleotides: TGTGCCACCAGCAGAGAATCGGCGGGACCGATCACAGATACGCAGTATTTT. Translated: CATSRESAGPITDTQYF.

The chain carries TRBV2 and TRBJ1-5; 8 positions match TRBD1. The V segment lost 2 bases and the J segment 4 bases; nucleotides outside the gene matches: 10. The germline gives CDR1 SNHLY, CDR2 FYNNEI. The CDR3 contains 17 residues. The CDR3 DNA is TGTGCCAGCAGTGAACAGCTCGGGGGACAGGCGAATCAGCCCCAGCATTTT. Translated: CASSEQLGGQANQPQHF.

Comments on this clone: At one boundary the junction diverges from the germline segment, which might be a read error. CDR3 loop: CASSFSTSGASF. The CDR3 coding sequence is TGTGCCAGCAGTTTCAGTACTAGCGGTGCTTCATTC. The J gene is TRBJ2-7, the V gene TRBV28; 8 nucleotides match TRBD2. Germline V CDR1 and CDR2: MDHEN, SYDVKM. The CDR3 has 12 amino acids.

This chain links TRBV7-9 with TRBJ1-2; perhaps TRBD1 as D (5 bases). V was clipped by 5 bases and J by 2 bases, with 9 bases between them. Germline V gene sequence: CDR1 SEHNR, CDR2 FQNEAQ (reference sequence). The CDR3 consists of 13 residues. The CDR3 here is CASSPRGNYGYTF. DNA for the CDR3: TGTGCCAGCAGCCCCCGGGGGAACTATGGCTACACCTTC.